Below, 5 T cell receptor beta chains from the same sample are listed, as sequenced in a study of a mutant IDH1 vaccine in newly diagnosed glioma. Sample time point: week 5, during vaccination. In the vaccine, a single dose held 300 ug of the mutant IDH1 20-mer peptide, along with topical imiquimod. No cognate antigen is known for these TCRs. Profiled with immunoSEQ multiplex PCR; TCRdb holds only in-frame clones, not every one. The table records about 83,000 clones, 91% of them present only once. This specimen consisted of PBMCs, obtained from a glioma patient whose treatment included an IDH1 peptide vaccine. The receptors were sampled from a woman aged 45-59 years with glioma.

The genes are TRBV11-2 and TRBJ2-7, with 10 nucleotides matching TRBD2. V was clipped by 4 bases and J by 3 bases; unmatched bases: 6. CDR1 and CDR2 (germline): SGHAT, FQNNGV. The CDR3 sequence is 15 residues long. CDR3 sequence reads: CASSSGLASSYEQYF. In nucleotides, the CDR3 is TGTGCCAGCAGCTCGGGACTAGCGTCGAGCTACGAGCAGTACTTC.

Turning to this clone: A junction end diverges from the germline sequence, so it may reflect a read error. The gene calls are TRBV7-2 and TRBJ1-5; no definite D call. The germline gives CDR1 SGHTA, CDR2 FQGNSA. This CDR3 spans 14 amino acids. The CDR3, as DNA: TGTGCCAGCAGCCAAGGGTTAGGTTATCAGGCCCAGCATTTT. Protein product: CASSQGLGYQAQHF.

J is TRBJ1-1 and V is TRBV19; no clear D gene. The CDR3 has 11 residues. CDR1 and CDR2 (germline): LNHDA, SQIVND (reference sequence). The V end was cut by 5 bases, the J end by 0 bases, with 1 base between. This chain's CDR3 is CASSVNTEAFF. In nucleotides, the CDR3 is TGTGCCAGTAGTGTGAACACTGAAGCTTTCTTT.

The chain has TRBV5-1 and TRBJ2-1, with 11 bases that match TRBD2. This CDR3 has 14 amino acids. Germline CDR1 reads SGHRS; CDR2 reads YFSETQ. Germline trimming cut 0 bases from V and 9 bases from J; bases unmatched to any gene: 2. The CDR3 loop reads CASSLDTSGSEQFF. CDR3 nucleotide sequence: TGCGCCAGCAGCTTGGATACTAGCGGGAGTGAGCAGTTCTTC.

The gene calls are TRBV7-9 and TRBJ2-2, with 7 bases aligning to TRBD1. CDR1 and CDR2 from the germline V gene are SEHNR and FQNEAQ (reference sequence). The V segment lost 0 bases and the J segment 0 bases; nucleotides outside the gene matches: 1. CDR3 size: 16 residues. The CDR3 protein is CASSLAGTANTGELFF. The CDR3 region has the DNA TGTGCCAGCAGCTTAGCCGGGACAGCGAACACCGGGGAGCTGTTTTTT.